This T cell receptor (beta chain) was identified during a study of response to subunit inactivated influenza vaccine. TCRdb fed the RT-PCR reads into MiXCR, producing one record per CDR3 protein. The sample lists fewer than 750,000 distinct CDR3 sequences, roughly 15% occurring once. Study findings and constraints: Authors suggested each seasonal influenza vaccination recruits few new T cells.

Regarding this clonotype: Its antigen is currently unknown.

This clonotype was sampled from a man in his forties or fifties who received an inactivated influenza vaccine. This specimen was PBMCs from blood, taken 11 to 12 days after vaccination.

CDR3 DNA: TGCAGTGCTAGAGTGGGCAGGGCGGACGAGCAGTACTTC. Protein product: CSARVGRADEQYF. This chain links TRBV20-1 with TRBJ2-7; D might be TRBD1 (5 bases). The CDR3 length is 13 residues. Between the trimmed V and J ends, which lost 1 base and 5 bases, there was a span of 12 bases. Germline CDR1 DFQATT, CDR2 SNEGSKA (reference sequence).